A selection of T cell receptor beta chains follows, all from one sample in a study of immune evolution from preneoplasia to lung adenocarcinoma. Assay used: immunoSEQ multiplex PCR; TCRdb lists only in-frame clones, some missing. The data hold 4,000 to 5,500 clones, with roughly four fifths observed a single time. The sequenced sample consisted of FFPE minimally invasive lung adenocarcinoma tissue. These receptors came from a person between 45 and 75 years old with lung adenocarcinoma. Each CDR3 is given with its conserved first and last residue. The D gene is left open where the match is weak. Size is omitted from some rows. Given values are once, few, many or a class for expanded clones.

>NA|TRBV19|NA|TRBJ2-5
CASSIKETQYF
TGTGCCAGTAGTATAAAAGAGACCCAGTACTTC
>TRBD1|TRBV6-1|NA|TRBJ1-6
CASSGSQGASSPLHF
TGTGCCAGCAGTGGATCACAGGGGGCCTCTTCACCCCTCCACTTT
>NA|TRBV30|NA|TRBJ1-5
CAWGRDDQPQHF
TGTGCCTGGGGCAGGGACGATCAGCCCCAGCATTTT
>NA|TRBV5-4|NA|TRBJ1-2
CASSLDWTSYGYTF
TGTGCCAGCAGCTTGGACTGGACAAGCTATGGCTACACCTTC
>NA|TRBV11-2|once|TRBJ1-6
CASSLDWATNSPLHF
TGTGCCAGCAGCTTAGATTGGGCCACTAATTCACCCCTCCACTTT
>NA|TRBV4-3|NA|TRBJ1-2
CASSQDPTLPYGYTF
TGCGCCAGCAGCCAAGATCCGACCCTGCCCTATGGCTACACCTTC
>TRBD1|TRBV7-9|few|TRBJ1-1
CASRPITGGTEAFF
TGTGCCAGCAGACCGATCACAGGGGGCACTGAAGCTTTCTTT
>TRBD1|TRBV5-6|NA|TRBJ1-5
CASSLLQGTNQPQHF
TGTGCCAGCAGCTTGTTACAGGGGACCAATCAGCCCCAGCATTTT
>TRBD1|TRBV5-8|once|TRBJ2-1
CASSQTGGGPYNEQFF
TGTGCCAGCAGCCAGACAGGGGGAGGGCCCTACAATGAGCAGTTCTTC
>TRBD1|TRBV19|NA|TRBJ1-2
CASRDGQGTYGYTF
TGTGCCAGTAGGGATGGACAGGGGACCTATGGCTACACCTTC
>TRBD1|TRBV6-5|few|TRBJ2-7
CASSEGQGVYEQYF
TGTGCCAGCAGCGAGGGACAGGGGGTCTACGAGCAGTACTTC
>NA|TRBV5-1|NA|TRBJ1-2
CASSLLETGGYTF
TGCGCCAGCAGCTTGCTGGAGACGGGGGGCTACACCTTC
>NA|TRBV6-1|NA|TRBJ2-7
CASSEVRGAHYEQYF
TGTGCCAGCAGTGAAGTCCGGGGGGCTCACTACGAGCAGTACTTC
>NA|TRBV7-9|once|TRBJ1-1
CASSLLQGTNTEAFF
TGTGCCAGCAGCTTACTACAGGGCACCAACACTGAAGCTTTCTTT
>TRBD2|TRBV5-4|NA|TRBJ2-7
CASSLGLAGLYEQYF
TGTGCCAGCAGCTTGGGTCTAGCGGGCCTCTACGAGCAGTACTTC
>NA|TRBV19|NA|TRBJ1-5
CASTRAWNQPQHF
TGTGCCAGTACAAGGGCTTGGAATCAGCCCCAGCATTTT
>NA|TRBV2|NA|TRBJ2-7
CASSEDGAYLSYEQYF
TGTGCCAGCAGTGAGGACGGGGCCTATCTCTCCTACGAGCAGTACTTC
>TRBD1|TRBV5-8|few|TRBJ2-7
CASSFNRDRDRAYEQYF
TGTGCCAGCAGCTTTAACCGGGACCGGGACAGGGCCTACGAGCAGTACTTC
>NA|TRBV7-6|NA|TRBJ2-3
CASSLAGGSYTDTQYF
TGTGCCAGCAGCTTAGCGGGCGGGTCTTACACAGATACGCAGTATTTT
>TRBD2|TRBV7-3|NA|TRBJ2-7
CASSPGLAIHEQYF
TGTGCCAGCAGCCCCGGACTAGCTATCCACGAGCAGTACTTC
>TRBD1|TRBV7-2|NA|TRBJ1-3
CASSYKTGGNTIYF
TGTGCCAGCAGCTATAAGACAGGGGGAAACACCATATATTTT
>NA|TRBV25-1|NA|TRBJ2-7
CASSDAQGYEQYF
TGTGCCAGCAGTGATGCTCAGGGCTACGAGCAGTACTTC
>NA|TRBV14|NA|TRBJ1-5
CASSQDSNQPQHF
TGTGCCAGCAGCCAAGACAGCAATCAGCCCCAGCATTTT
>TRBD2|TRBV7-9|NA|TRBJ2-7
CASSELAGGPYEQYF
TGTGCCAGCAGCGAACTAGCGGGGGGGCCCTACGAGCAGTACTTC
>TRBD1|TRBV11-2|NA|TRBJ1-3
CASSFDRVGNTIYF
TGTGCCAGCAGTTTTGACAGGGTCGGAAACACCATATATTTT
>TRBD2|TRBV13|few|TRBJ2-1
CASSSPSGRYNEQFF
TGTGCCAGCAGCTCACCTAGCGGGAGGTACAATGAGCAGTTCTTC
>TRBD1|TRBV28|NA|TRBJ2-5
CASRLDRVGAETQYF
TGTGCCAGCAGACTAGACAGGGTAGGGGCAGAGACCCAGTACTTC
>NA|TRBV18|NA|TRBJ1-2
CASSPGRVPNYGYTF
TGTGCCAGCTCACCTGGCAGGGTGCCTAACTATGGCTACACCTTC
>NA|TRBV15|NA|TRBJ1-6
CATSRASESPLHF
TGTGCCACCAGCAGAGCCAGTGAATCACCCCTCCACTTT
>NA|TRBV4-3|few|TRBJ2-6
CASSQDLGAGANVLTF
TGCGCCAGCAGCCAAGATTTAGGGGCCGGGGCCAACGTCCTGACTTTC
>TRBD2|TRBV30|NA|TRBJ2-2
CAWKWTGTSAGELFF
TGTGCCTGGAAATGGACCGGGACTAGCGCCGGGGAGCTGTTTTTT
>TRBD2|TRBV5-1|NA|TRBJ2-3
CASSLASGGATDTQYF
TGCGCCAGCAGCTTGGCTAGCGGGGGGGCCACAGATACGCAGTATTTT
>TRBD2|TRBV28|NA|TRBJ2-7
CASSLGRGAREQYF
TGTGCCAGCAGTTTGGGGCGGGGGGCCAGGGAGCAGTACTTC
>NA|TRBV5-1|NA|TRBJ2-2
CASSFGETGELFF
TGCGCCAGCAGCTTTGGGGAAACCGGGGAGCTGTTTTTT
>NA|TRBV5-1|once|TRBJ2-5
CASSSMWETQYF
TGCGCCAGCAGTTCTATGTGGGAGACCCAGTACTTC
>NA|TRBV30|NA|TRBJ1-4
CALQGRNEKLFF
TGTGCCTTGCAGGGGAGGAATGAAAAACTGTTTTTT
>NA|TRBV5-1|NA|TRBJ2-7
CASNGPRGSYEQYF
TGCGCCAGCAACGGCCCGCGGGGCTCCTACGAGCAGTACTTC
>NA|TRBV7-2|NA|TRBJ2-1
CASSLNRDNEQFF
TGTGCCAGCAGCTTAAACAGGGACAATGAGCAGTTCTTC
>NA|TRBV18|NA|TRBJ2-7
CASSPPDRPHEQYF
TGTGCCAGCTCACCACCGGACAGACCCCACGAGCAGTACTTC
>NA|TRBV5-1|NA|TRBJ1-1
CASSSDGRGHTEAFF
TGCGCCAGCAGCAGTGATGGCCGCGGGCACACTGAAGCTTTCTTT
>TRBD1|TRBV10-2|NA|TRBJ1-5
CASSESGQGEQPQHF
TGCGCCAGCAGTGAGTCCGGACAGGGAGAACAGCCCCAGCATTTT
>NA|TRBV5-6|NA|TRBJ2-2
CASCGQGLTGELFF
TGTGCCAGCTGCGGGCAGGGTCTCACCGGGGAGCTGTTTTTT
>TRBD1|TRBV7-2|NA|TRBJ1-1
CASRGTGEENTEAFF
TGTGCCAGCAGGGGGACAGGGGAGGAGAACACTGAAGCTTTTTTT
>NA|TRBV5-1|few|TRBJ1-4
CASSLGHVNEKLFF
TGCGCCAGCAGCTTGGGACACGTTAATGAAAAACTGTTTTTT
>TRBD2|TRBV28|NA|TRBJ2-2
CASTAGGLITGELFF
TGTGCCAGCACAGCGGGAGGGCTAATTACCGGGGAGCTGTTTTTT
>NA|TRBV7-6|NA|TRBJ1-1
CASSPQQGAVTEAFF
TGTGCCAGCAGCCCCCAACAGGGAGCTGTCACTGAAGCTTTCTTT
>NA|TRBV2|NA|TRBJ2-2
CASRILVNGELFF
TGTGCCAGCAGAATCCTAGTAAACGGGGAGCTGTTTTTT
>NA|TRBV11-2|NA|TRBJ2-5
CASSLNQETQYF
TGTGCCAGCAGCTTGAACCAAGAGACTCAGTACTTC
>NA|TRBV6-1|NA|TRBJ1-5
CASSELQGGNQPQHF
TGTGCCAGCAGTGAACTACAGGGAGGTAATCAGCCCCAGCATTTT
>NA|TRBV5-5|NA|TRBJ2-5
CASRFGLQETQYF
TGTGCCAGCAGATTTGGACTGCAAGAGACCCAGTACTTC
>TRBD1|TRBV29-1|NA|TRBJ2-7
CSVVRTGGEQYF
TGCAGCGTTGTCCGGACAGGGGGCGAGCAGTACTTC
>TRBD1|TRBV2|NA|TRBJ1-2
CASSGDGTVYGYTF
TGTGCCAGCAGTGGAGACGGGACAGTTTATGGCTACACCTTC
>TRBD2|TRBV4-1|NA|TRBJ2-1
CASSQGPWTSGNNEQFF
TGCGCCAGCAGCCAAGGCCCCTGGACTAGCGGGAACAATGAGCAGTTCTTC
>NA|TRBV19|NA|TRBJ2-1
CASRDSPFSEQFF
TGTGCCAGCCGGGACTCCCCATTTAGTGAGCAGTTCTTC
>NA|TRBV18|NA|TRBJ2-1
CASSPQDGYNEQFF
TGTGCCAGCTCACCCCAGGACGGGTACAATGAGCAGTTCTTC
>TRBD2|TRBV4-3|NA|TRBJ2-1
CASSQGLAGANEQFF
TGCGCCAGCAGCCAAGGACTAGCGGGAGCTAATGAGCAGTTCTTC
>NA|TRBV9|NA|TRBJ2-3
CASSVGVGDGTDTQYF
TGTGCCAGCAGCGTAGGTGTGGGAGATGGCACAGATACGCAGTATTTT
>NA|TRBV6-1|NA|TRBJ1-4
CASSEDFGFHEKLFF
TGTGCCAGCAGTGAAGATTTCGGCTTCCATGAAAAACTGTTTTTT